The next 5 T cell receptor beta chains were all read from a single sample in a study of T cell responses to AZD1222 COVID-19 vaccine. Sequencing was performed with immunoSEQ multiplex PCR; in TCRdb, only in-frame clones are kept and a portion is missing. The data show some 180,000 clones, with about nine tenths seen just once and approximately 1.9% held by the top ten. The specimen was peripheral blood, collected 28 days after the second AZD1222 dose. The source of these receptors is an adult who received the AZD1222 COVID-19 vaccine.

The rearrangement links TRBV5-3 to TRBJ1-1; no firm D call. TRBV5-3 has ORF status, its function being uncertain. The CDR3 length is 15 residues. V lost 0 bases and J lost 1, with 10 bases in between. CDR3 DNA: TGTGCCAGAAGCTTGGAAATCTGGGGGAACACTGAAGCTTTCTTT. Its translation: CARSLEIWGNTEAFF.

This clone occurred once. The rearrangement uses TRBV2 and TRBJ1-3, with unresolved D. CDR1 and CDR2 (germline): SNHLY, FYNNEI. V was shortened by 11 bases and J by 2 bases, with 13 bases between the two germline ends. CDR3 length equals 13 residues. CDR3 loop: CAGWWGAGNTIYF. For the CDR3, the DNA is TGTGCCGGTTGGTGGGGTGCTGGAAACACCATATATTTT.

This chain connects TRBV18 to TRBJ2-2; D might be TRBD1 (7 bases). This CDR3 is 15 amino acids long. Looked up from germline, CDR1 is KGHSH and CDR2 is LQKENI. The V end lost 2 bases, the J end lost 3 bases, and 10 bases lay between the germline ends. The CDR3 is CASSPGGGDTGELFF. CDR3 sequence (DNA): TGTGCCAGCTCACCAGGAGGGGGCGACACCGGGGAGCTGTTTTTT.

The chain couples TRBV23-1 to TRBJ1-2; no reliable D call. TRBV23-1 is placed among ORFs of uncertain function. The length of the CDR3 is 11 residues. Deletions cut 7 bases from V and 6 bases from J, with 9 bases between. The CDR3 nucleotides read TGCGCCAGCATCCAAAGGGATGGCTACACCTTC. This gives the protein CASIQRDGYTF.

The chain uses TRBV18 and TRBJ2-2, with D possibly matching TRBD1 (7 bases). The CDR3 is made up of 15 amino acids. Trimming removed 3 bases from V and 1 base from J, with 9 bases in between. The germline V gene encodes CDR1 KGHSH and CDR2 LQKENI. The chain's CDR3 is CASSPQGGNTGELFF. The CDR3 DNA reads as TGTGCCAGCTCACCGCAGGGGGGGAACACCGGGGAGCTGTTTTTT.